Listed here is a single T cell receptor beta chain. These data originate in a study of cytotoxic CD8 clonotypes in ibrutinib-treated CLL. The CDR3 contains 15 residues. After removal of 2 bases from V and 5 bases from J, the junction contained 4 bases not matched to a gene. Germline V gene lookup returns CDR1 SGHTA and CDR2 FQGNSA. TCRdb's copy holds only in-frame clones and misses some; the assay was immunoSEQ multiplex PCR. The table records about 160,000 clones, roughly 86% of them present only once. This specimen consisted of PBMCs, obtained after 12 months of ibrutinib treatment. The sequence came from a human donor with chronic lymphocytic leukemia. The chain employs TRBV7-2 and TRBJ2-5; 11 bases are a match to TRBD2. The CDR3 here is CASSLFSGGAETQYF. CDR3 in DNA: TGTGCCAGCAGCTTATTTAGCGGGGGGGCGGAGACCCAGTACTTC.